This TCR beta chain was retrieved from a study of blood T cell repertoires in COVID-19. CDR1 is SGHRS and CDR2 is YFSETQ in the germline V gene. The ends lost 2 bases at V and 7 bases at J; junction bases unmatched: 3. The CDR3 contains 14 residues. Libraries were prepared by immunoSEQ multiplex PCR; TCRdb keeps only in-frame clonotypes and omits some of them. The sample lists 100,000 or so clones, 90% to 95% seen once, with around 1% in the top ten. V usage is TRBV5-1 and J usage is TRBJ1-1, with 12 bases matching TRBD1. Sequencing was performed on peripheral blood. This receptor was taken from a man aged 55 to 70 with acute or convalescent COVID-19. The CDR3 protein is CASSLGTGGREAFF. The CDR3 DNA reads TGCGCCAGCAGCTTAGGGACAGGGGGCCGTGAAGCTTTCTTT.